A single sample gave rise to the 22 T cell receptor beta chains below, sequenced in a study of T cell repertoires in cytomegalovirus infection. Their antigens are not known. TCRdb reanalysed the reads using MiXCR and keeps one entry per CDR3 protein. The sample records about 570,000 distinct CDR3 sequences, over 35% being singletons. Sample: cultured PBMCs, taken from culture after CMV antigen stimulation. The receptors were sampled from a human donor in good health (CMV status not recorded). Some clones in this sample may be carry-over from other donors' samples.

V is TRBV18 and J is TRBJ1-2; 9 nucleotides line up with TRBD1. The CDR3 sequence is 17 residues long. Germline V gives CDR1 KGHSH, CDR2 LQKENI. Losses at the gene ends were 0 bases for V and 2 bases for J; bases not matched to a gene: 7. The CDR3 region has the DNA TGTGCCAGCTCACCACCGGCCCGGACAGGGGCGAACTATGGCTACACCTTC. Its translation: CASSPPARTGANYGYTF.

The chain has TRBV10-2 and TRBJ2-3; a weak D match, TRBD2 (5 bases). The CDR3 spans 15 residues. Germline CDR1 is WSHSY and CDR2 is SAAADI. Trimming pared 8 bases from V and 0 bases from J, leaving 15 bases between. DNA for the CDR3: TGCGCCAGCTTGCTACCAGCGGCCAGCACAGATACGCAGTATTTT. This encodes CASLLPAASTDTQYF.

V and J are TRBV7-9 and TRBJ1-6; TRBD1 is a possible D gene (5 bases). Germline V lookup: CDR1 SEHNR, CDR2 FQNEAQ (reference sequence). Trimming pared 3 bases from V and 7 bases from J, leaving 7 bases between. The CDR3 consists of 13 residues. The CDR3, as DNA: TGTGCCAGCAGCTTTGGGGGAAATTCACCCCTCCACTTT. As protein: CASSFGGNSPLHF.

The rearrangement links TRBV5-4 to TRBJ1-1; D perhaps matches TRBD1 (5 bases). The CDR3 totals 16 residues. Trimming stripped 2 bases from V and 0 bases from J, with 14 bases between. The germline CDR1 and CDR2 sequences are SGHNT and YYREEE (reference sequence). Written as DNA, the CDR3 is TGTGCCAGCAGCTTAGCCCGACAGACTTTGAACACTGAAGCTTTCTTT. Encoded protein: CASSLARQTLNTEAFF.

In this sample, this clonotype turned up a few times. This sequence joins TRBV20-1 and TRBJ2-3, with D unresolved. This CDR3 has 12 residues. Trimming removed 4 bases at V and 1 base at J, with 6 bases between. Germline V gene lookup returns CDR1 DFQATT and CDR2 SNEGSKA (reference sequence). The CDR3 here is CSANYGTDTQYF. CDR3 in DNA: TGCAGTGCTAATTATGGCACAGATACGCAGTATTTT.

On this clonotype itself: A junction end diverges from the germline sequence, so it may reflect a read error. CDR3 region: CASSPSGVGTDMQYF. In nucleotides, the CDR3 is TGTGCCAGCAGCCCTAGCGGGGTCGGCACAGATATGCAGTATTTT. The chain recombines TRBV12-3 or TRBV12-4 with TRBJ2-3, with 9 bases lining up with TRBD2. The CDR3 loop spans 15 amino acids.

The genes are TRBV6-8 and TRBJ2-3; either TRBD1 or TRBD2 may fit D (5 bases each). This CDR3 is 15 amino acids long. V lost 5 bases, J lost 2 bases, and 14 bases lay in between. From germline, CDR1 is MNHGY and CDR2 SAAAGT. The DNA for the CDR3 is TGTGCCAGCAGTGTGGTTGGGGGACCCACAGATACGCAGTATTTT. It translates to CASSVVGGPTDTQYF.

This CDR3 is CSASGPSGGAGWETQYF. The CDR3 bases are TGCAGTGCTAGTGGCCCTAGCGGGGGGGCCGGGTGGGAGACCCAGTACTTC. The chain joins TRBV20-1 to TRBJ2-5; TRBD2 aligns across 12 bases. Germline V lookup: CDR1 DFQATT, CDR2 SNEGSKA (reference sequence). V lost 3 bases to trimming and J lost 5 bases; unmatched junction nucleotides: 13. This CDR3 has 17 residues.

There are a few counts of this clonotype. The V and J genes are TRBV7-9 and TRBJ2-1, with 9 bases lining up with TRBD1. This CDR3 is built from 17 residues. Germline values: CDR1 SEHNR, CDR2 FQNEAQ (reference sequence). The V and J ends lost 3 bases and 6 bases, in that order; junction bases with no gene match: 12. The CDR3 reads CASSFGTGITRGNEQFF. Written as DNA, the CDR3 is TGTGCCAGCAGCTTCGGGACAGGGATTACAAGGGGCAATGAGCAGTTCTTC.

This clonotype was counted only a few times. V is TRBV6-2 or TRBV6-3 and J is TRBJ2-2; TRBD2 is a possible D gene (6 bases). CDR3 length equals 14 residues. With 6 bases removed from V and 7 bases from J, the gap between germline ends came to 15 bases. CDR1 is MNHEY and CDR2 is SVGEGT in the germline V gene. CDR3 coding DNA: TGTGCCAGCAGACCCCCGTGGGGGGTCGGGGAGCTGTTTTTT. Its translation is CASRPPWGVGELFF.

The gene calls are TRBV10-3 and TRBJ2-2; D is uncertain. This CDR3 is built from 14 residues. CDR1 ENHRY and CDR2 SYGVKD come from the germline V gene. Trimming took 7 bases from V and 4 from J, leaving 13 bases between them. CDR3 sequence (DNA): TGTGCCATCAACAGCGTTGAGGCCACCGGGGAGCTGTTTTTT. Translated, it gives CAINSVEATGELFF.

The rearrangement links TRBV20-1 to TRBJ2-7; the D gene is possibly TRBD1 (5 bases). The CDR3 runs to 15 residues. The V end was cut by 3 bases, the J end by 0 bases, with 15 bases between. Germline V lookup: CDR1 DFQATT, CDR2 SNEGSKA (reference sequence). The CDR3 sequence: CSASLGQILSYEQYF. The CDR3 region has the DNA TGCAGTGCTAGTCTGGGGCAGATACTCTCCTACGAGCAGTACTTC.

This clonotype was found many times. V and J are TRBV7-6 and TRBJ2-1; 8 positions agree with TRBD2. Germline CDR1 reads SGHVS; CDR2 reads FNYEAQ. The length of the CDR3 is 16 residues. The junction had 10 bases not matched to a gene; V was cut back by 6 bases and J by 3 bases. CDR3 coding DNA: TGTGCCAGCAGTCAACTTAGCGGGGATAGCTACAATGAGCAGTTCTTC. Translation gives CASSQLSGDSYNEQFF. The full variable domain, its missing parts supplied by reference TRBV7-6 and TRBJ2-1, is GAGVSQSPRYKVTKRGQDVALRCDPISGHVSLYWYRQALGQGPEFLTYFNYEAQQDKSGLPNDRFSAERPEGSISTLTIQRTEQRDSAMYRCASSQLSGDSYNEQFFGPGTRLTVL.

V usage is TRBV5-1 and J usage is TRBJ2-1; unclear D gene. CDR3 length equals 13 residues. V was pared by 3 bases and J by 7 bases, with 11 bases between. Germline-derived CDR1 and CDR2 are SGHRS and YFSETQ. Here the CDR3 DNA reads TGCGCCAGCAGCTCTATGGCAGTTAATGAGCAGTTCTTC. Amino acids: CASSSMAVNEQFF.

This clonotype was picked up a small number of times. The CDR3 loop is CASSYAEWDGYTF. For the CDR3, the DNA is TGTGCCAGCAGTTACGCGGAGTGGGATGGCTACACCTTC. The chain combines TRBV6-6 with TRBJ1-2; D remains unclear. V dropped 2 bases and J dropped 6 bases, with 10 bases sitting between them. CDR3 length: 13 residues. Germline V gene lookup returns CDR1 MNHNY and CDR2 SVGAGI (reference sequence).

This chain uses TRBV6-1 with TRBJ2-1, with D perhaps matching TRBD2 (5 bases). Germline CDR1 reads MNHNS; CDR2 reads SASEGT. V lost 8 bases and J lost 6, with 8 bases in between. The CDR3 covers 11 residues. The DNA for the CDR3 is TGTGCCAGCGGGGAGCGCAATGAGCAGTTCTTC. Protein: CASGERNEQFF.

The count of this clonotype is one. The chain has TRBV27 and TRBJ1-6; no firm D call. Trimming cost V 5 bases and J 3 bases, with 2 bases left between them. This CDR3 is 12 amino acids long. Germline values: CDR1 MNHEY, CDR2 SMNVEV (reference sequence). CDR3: CASSIYNSPLHF. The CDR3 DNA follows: TGTGCCAGCAGTATCTATAATTCACCCCTCCACTTT.

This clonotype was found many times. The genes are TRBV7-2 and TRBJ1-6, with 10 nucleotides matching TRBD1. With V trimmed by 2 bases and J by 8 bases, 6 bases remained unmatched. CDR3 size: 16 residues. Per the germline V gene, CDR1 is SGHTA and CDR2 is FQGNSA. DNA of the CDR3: TGTGCCAGCAGCTTACCAGAGGGACAGGGGTATTCACCCCTCCACTTT. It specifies CASSLPEGQGYSPLHF.

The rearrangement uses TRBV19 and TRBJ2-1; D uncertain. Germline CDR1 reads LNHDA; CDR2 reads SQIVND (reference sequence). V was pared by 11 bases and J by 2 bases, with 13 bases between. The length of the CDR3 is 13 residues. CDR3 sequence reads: CACKGPTYNEQFF. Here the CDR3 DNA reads TGTGCCTGTAAAGGCCCTACCTACAATGAGCAGTTCTTC.

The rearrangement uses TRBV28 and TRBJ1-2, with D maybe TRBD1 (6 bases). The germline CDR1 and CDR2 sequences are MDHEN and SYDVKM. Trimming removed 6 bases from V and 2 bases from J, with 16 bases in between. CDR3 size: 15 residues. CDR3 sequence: CASSQGTLLNYGYTF. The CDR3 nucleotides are TGTGCCAGCAGCCAAGGGACACTCCTAAACTATGGCTACACCTTC.

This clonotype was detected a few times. The CDR3 spells CASSERRRSTDTQYF. The CDR3 DNA is TGTGCCAGCAGTGAAAGGAGACGGAGCACAGATACGCAGTATTTT. The chain carries TRBV6-1 and TRBJ2-3; D not certain. V was cut by 2 bases and J by 0 bases, with 9 bases left in between. This CDR3 comprises 15 residues. The germline V gene encodes CDR1 MNHNS and CDR2 SASEGT.

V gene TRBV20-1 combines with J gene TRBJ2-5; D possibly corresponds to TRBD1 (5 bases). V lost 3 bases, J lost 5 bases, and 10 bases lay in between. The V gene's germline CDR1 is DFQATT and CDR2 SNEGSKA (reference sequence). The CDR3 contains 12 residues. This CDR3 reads CSARPQGETQYF. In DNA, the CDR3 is TGCAGTGCTAGGCCCCAGGGCGAGACCCAGTACTTC.